One sample yielded the 6 T cell receptor beta chains listed below, sequenced in a study of cytomegalovirus exposure and HLA in healthy donors. PCR primers comprised 60 Vbeta and 13 Jbeta primers. Generated by immunoSEQ multiplex PCR, the TCRdb table keeps only in-frame clones and is missing some. The data contain around 97,000 clones, 73% of them singletons. Sequencing was done on a sample of PBMCs. Receptor source: a man aged 40-49 years in good health and CMV-seronegative.

V is TRBV7-6 and J is TRBJ2-1; 7 bases match TRBD2. The V segment lost 2 bases and the J segment 4 bases; nucleotides outside the gene matches: 8. This CDR3 contains 16 residues. Per germline, CDR1 SGHVS and CDR2 FNYEAQ. In nucleotides, the CDR3 is TGTGCCAGCAGCTTAAGTTCGTGGGGGGGTTACAATGAGCAGTTCTTC. It encodes CASSLSSWGGYNEQFF.

This clone was detected a few times. This chain links TRBV5-4 with TRBJ1-2; 7 bases are a match to TRBD1. Germline lookup yields CDR1 SGHNT and CDR2 YYREEE (reference sequence). J gave up 3 bases and V 3 bases, and 5 bases lay outside the gene matches. The CDR3 runs to 14 residues. CDR3 amino acids: CASSSGGTDYGYTF. As DNA, the CDR3 is TGTGCCAGCAGCTCTGGTGGGACAGACTATGGCTACACCTTC. Full variable domain (outside the CDR3, taken from reference TRBV5-4 and TRBJ1-2): ETGVTQSPTHLIKTRGQQVTLRCSSQSGHNTVSWYQQALGQGPQFIFQYYREEENGRGNFPPRFSGLQFPNYSSELNVNALELDDSALYLCASSSGGTDYGYTFGSGTRLTVV.

This clone was found a few times. This chain joins TRBV4-1 and TRBJ1-4, with 10 bases aligning to TRBD1. J was trimmed by 7 bases and V by 1 base; bases with no gene match: 3. CDR1 is MGHRA and CDR2 is YSYEKL in the germline V gene. The CDR3 extends over 15 amino acids. For the CDR3, the DNA is TGCGCCAGCAGCCAAGTTGGGACAGGGGTTGAAAAACTGTTTTTT. Translation: CASSQVGTGVEKLFF.

This chain joins TRBV7-9 and TRBJ2-1; D gene unclear. In germline, CDR1 is SEHNR, CDR2 FQNEAQ (reference sequence). CDR3 size: 16 residues. V was pared by 4 bases and J by 2 bases, with 15 bases between. For the CDR3, the DNA is TGTGCCAGCAGCTCCCCAGCGAGTAGCCCCTACAATGAGCAGTTCTTC. The encoded protein is CASSSPASSPYNEQFF.

The V call is TRBV7-9, the J call TRBJ2-1; possibly TRBD1 for D (6 bases). CDR3 size: 14 residues. The germline V gene encodes CDR1 SEHNR and CDR2 FQNEAQ (reference sequence). The V end was cut by 5 bases, the J end by 1 base, with 9 bases between. CDR3 sequence: CASSHRVSYNEQFF. DNA for the CDR3: TGTGCCAGCAGCCACAGGGTTTCCTACAATGAGCAGTTCTTC. The full variable domain, rest sourced from reference TRBV7-9 and TRBJ2-1, is DTGVSQNPRHKITKRGQNVTFRCDPISEHNRLYWYRQTLGQGPEFLTYFQNEAQLEKSRLLSDRFSAERPKGSFSTLEIQRTEQGDSAMYLCASSHRVSYNEQFFGPGTRLTVL.

J is TRBJ2-1 and V is TRBV4-3; 11 positions match TRBD2. Trimming removed 0 bases from V and 5 bases from J; junction bases left unmatched: 6. Per the germline V gene, CDR1 is LGHNA and CDR2 is YSLEER. This CDR3 is 17 amino acids long. Written as DNA, the CDR3 is TGCGCCAGCAGCCAAGAATCCGGGACTAGCGGCGACAATGAGCAGTTCTTC. It encodes CASSQESGTSGDNEQFF.